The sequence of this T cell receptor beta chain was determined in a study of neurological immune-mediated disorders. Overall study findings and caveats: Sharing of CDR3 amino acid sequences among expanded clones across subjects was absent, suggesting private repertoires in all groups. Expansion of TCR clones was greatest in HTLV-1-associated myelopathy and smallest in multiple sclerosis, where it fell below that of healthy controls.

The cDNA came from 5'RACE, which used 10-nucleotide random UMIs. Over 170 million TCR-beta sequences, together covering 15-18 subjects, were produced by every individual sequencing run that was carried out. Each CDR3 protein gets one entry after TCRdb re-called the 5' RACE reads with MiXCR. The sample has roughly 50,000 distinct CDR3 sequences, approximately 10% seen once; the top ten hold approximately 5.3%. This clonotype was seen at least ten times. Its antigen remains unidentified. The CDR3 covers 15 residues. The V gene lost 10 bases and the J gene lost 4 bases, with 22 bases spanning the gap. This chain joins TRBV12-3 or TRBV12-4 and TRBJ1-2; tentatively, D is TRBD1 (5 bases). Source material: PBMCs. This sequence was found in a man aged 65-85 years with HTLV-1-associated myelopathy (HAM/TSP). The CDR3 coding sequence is TGTGCCACCACGGAGGGCGCGCCCCAGGGCTATGGCTACACCTTC. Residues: CATTEGAPQGYGYTF.